Presented here are 16 T cell receptor beta chains from one specimen sequenced in a study of blood T cells in healthy people across ages. With a J-beta primer mix and a sample-barcoded 5' primer, a second PCR ran about 6 to 11 cycles. Using its own MiXCR run on the 5' RACE reads, TCRdb lists one record per CDR3 protein. This table has 800,000 to 950,000 distinct CDR3 sequences, roughly 35% appearing once. Sequencing was carried out using blood. The receptors were sampled from a man aged 18 to 29 in good health.

The genes are TRBV7-9 and TRBJ2-7; weak D call: TRBD2 (6 bases). V was shortened by 3 bases and J by 2 bases, with 14 bases between the two germline ends. Germline V CDR1 and CDR2: SEHNR, FQNEAQ (reference sequence). The CDR3 is made up of 15 amino acids. The CDR3, as DNA: TGTGCCAGCAGCTTTGCCCAGGGAGGACCCTACGAGCAGTACTTC. Its translation is CASSFAQGGPYEQYF. The whole variable domain, filled in from reference TRBV7-9 and TRBJ2-7, reads DTGVSQNPRHKITKRGQNVTFRCDPISEHNRLYWYRQTLGQGPEFLTYFQNEAQLEKSRLLSDRFSAERPKGSFSTLEIQRTEQGDSAMYLCASSFAQGGPYEQYFGPGTRLTVT.

The rearrangement links TRBV6-2 or TRBV6-3 to TRBJ2-1, with 7 bases identical to TRBD2. The J call may not be correct, given that the DNA end is closer to TRBJ2-7. CDR1 is MNHEY and CDR2 is SVGEGT in the germline V gene. The CDR3 consists of 18 residues. The CDR3 is CASIFDASGTSSYNEQYF. The CDR3, as DNA: TGTGCCAGCATCTTCGACGCTAGCGGAACGAGCTCCTACAATGAGCAGTACTTC.

This clonotype turned up a few times. This rearrangement joins TRBV2 to TRBJ1-3; D is ambiguous. The V gene lost 0 bases and the J gene lost 2 bases, with 17 bases spanning the gap. The germline CDR1 and CDR2 sequences are SNHLY and FYNNEI. This CDR3 comprises 18 residues. The DNA of the CDR3 is TGTGCCAGCAGTGAAGCGCTTCTAACGGCAGCTACTGGAAACACCATATATTTT. It is translated as CASSEALLTAATGNTIYF.

The gene calls are TRBV6-1 and TRBJ2-3; D possibly corresponds to TRBD1 (5 bases). The CDR3 contains 12 residues. Germline V gives CDR1 MNHNS, CDR2 SASEGT. Between the trimmed V and J ends, which lost 3 bases and 6 bases, there was a span of 7 bases. DNA for the CDR3: TGTGCCAGCAGTGATAAGGGGGATACGCAGTATTTT. It specifies CASSDKGDTQYF.

The chain has TRBV12-3 or TRBV12-4 and TRBJ2-1; TRBD1 matches 9 bases. The junction had 8 bases not matched to a gene; V was cut back by 1 base and J by 7 bases. The CDR3 has 16 amino acids. CDR3 sequence reads: CASSLGPGTGYNEQFF. The DNA for the CDR3 is TGTGCCAGCAGTTTAGGTCCCGGGACAGGGTATAATGAGCAGTTCTTC.

This clonotype was recorded only once. The J gene is TRBJ1-1, the V gene TRBV11-1; TRBD1 might be the D (5 bases). Trimming took off 2 bases at V and 1 base at J, with 11 bases between the two ends. The CDR3 is made up of 15 amino acids. Germline V lookup: CDR1 SGHAT, CDR2 FQDESV (reference sequence). CDR3 nucleotide sequence: TGTGCCAGCAGCTTACCGGGACCGACGAACACTGAAGCTTTCTTT. Protein: CASSLPGPTNTEAFF.

The chain joins TRBV25-1 to TRBJ2-5; D call uncertain. This CDR3 is 15 amino acids long. Germline-derived CDR1 and CDR2 are MGHDK and SYGVNS. V lost 4 bases and J 1 base, leaving 13 bases between the germline ends. The CDR3 DNA reads TGTGCCAGCAGTGTCCCGTCCCGGGCCCAAGAGACCCAGTACTTC. This encodes CASSVPSRAQETQYF.

The table lists this clonotype with many counts. This chain connects TRBV10-3 to TRBJ1-1; the match to TRBD1 covers 7 bases. From germline, CDR1 is ENHRY and CDR2 SYGVKD. V shed 4 bases and J 1 base; nucleotides not matched to a gene: 3. CDR3 length equals 14 residues. CDR3 in amino acids: CAISGGDRNTEAFF. The CDR3 DNA sequence: TGTGCCATCAGTGGTGGGGACAGGAACACTGAAGCTTTCTTT.

This clonotype has ten or more counts. The gene calls are TRBV12-3 or TRBV12-4 and TRBJ2-5, with TRBD2 as a possible D gene (5 bases). This CDR3 is built from 12 residues. V lost 5 bases and J 5 bases, leaving 9 bases between the germline ends. CDR3 DNA: TGTGCCAGCAGTCCCCGGACTGAGACCCAGTACTTC. Translated, it gives CASSPRTETQYF.

This chain links TRBV6-5 with TRBJ2-1, with D possibly TRBD1 on 6 matching bases. The CDR3 has 15 amino acids. Germline CDR1 MNHEY, CDR2 SVGAGI. The V end lost 4 bases, the J end lost 5 bases, and 15 bases lay between the germline ends. CDR3 sequence: CASSLTGRGDNEQFF. The CDR3 DNA is TGTGCCAGCAGTTTAACAGGGCGTGGGGACAATGAGCAGTTCTTC.

This clonotype showed up just a few times. V and J are TRBV13 and TRBJ2-5; 9 nucleotides align to TRBD1. V shed 1 base and J 6 bases; nucleotides not matched to a gene: 9. Germline V gene data show CDR1 as PRHDT and CDR2 as FYEKMQ (reference sequence). The CDR3 is made up of 16 amino acids. CDR3 in amino acids: CASSLVVTGGTKTQYF. Here the CDR3 DNA reads TGTGCCAGCAGCTTAGTCGTTACAGGGGGCACGAAGACCCAGTACTTC.

This clonotype was seen at least ten times. This chain joins TRBV7-2 and TRBJ1-2; D remains ambiguous. V lost 0 bases and J lost 5, with 7 bases in between. CDR3 size: 13 residues. CDR1 SGHTA and CDR2 FQGNSA come from the germline V gene. CDR3 residues: CASSLAGFYGYTF. The CDR3 coding sequence is TGTGCCAGCAGCTTAGCAGGGTTTTATGGCTACACCTTC.

This clonotype was recorded a few times. This sequence joins TRBV28 and TRBJ1-2, with D perhaps TRBD1 (5 bases). Germline V gene lookup returns CDR1 MDHEN and CDR2 SYDVKM. The CDR3 is 12 residues long. V lost 5 bases and J lost 8, with 12 bases in between. The CDR3 nucleotides read TGTGCCAGCAGTGCAGGACATGCGGGCTACACCTTC. Translating gives CASSAGHAGYTF.

V and J are TRBV4-3 and TRBJ2-1; D unclear. CDR3 size: 14 residues. V shed 4 bases and J shed 4 bases, with 11 bases lying between them. Germline-derived CDR1 and CDR2 are LGHNA and YSLEER. The CDR3 is CASSLLPGYNEQFF. In DNA form, the CDR3 reads TGCGCCAGCAGCCTACTCCCTGGGTACAATGAGCAGTTCTTC.

In regard to this clonotype: A much more abundant neighbour one base away suggests this may be a read error. The chain joins TRBV10-3 to TRBJ2-1; 7 bases agree with TRBD1. The J call could be wrong; TRBJ2-7 is a better fit for the DNA end. From germline, CDR1 is ENHRY and CDR2 SYGVKD. There are 14 residues in the CDR3. The CDR3 region has the DNA TGTGCCATTTCGGACAGGCTCTCCTACAATGAGCAGTACTTC. It specifies CAISDRLSYNEQYF.

This chain joins TRBV29-1 and TRBJ2-5; 7 nucleotides agree with TRBD2. Germline V CDR1 and CDR2: SQVTM, ANQGSEA. CDR3 length: 12 amino acids. V lost 8 bases, J lost 5 bases, and 8 bases stayed unmatched. The CDR3 region has the DNA TGCAGCTCCGGTGGGGGGGAGGAGACCCAGTACTTC. It encodes CSSGGGEETQYF.